Each of the 7 T cell receptor beta chains below was sequenced from the same sample in a study of CD8+CD57+ T cells in acquired aplastic anemia. TCR beta VDJ combinations and CDR3 sequences were profiled from genomic DNA. One entry per CDR3 protein, called by TCRdb with MiXCR from the reads. The top ten clones hold around a third of a sample with more than 45,000 distinct CDR3 sequences, around 69% of them seen once. The source material was sorted CD4+, CD8+, or CD8+CD57+ T cells (not recorded which) from PBMCs. These receptors were collected from a human donor in good health, serving as a control.

The V and J genes are TRBV3-1 and TRBJ1-2; D ambiguous. The CDR3 length is 15 residues. The V end was cut by 0 bases, the J end by 4 bases, with 12 bases between. Germline assignment: CDR1 LGHDT and CDR2 YNNKEL (reference sequence). The CDR3 loop reads CASSQDHVGFYGYTF. The CDR3 nucleotides are TGTGCCAGCAGCCAAGATCACGTCGGCTTCTATGGCTACACCTTC.

The chain uses TRBV7-2 and TRBJ1-2; D not resolved. This CDR3 has 13 amino acids. From germline, CDR1 is SGHTA and CDR2 FQGNSA. Trimming removed 2 bases at V and 1 base at J, with 5 bases between. This CDR3 reads CASSLSLNYGYTF. As DNA, the CDR3 is TGTGCCAGCAGCTTAAGCCTTAACTATGGCTACACCTTC.

This sequence joins TRBV7-9 and TRBJ1-2; the D gene is possibly TRBD1 (5 bases). V lost 11 bases to trimming and J lost 5 bases, with 18 bases between them. The CDR3 runs 13 residues. CDR1 and CDR2 (germline): SEHNR, FQNEAQ (reference sequence). CDR3 amino acids: CAAGMGGSYGYTF. CDR3 nucleotide sequence: TGTGCCGCAGGGATGGGGGGTAGTTATGGCTACACCTTC.

This chain connects TRBV11-2 to TRBJ2-1; 11 nucleotides align to TRBD2. The J segment lost 7 bases and the V segment lost 6 bases, leaving 8 bases of the junction unmatched. Germline values: CDR1 SGHAT, CDR2 FQNNGV. The CDR3 loop spans 15 amino acids. CDR3 sequence: CASRELAGVTNEQFF. The CDR3, as DNA: TGTGCCAGCAGAGAACTAGCGGGAGTTACTAATGAGCAGTTCTTC.

The V and J genes are TRBV5-4 and TRBJ1-2; 8 positions agree with TRBD1. Germline V CDR1 and CDR2: SGHNT, YYREEE (reference sequence). V lost 0 bases, J lost 11 bases, and 0 bases stayed unmatched. The CDR3 sequence is 11 residues long. CDR3 DNA: TGTGCCAGCAGCTTGGGACAGGGGTACACCTTC. Protein product: CASSLGQGYTF.

The J gene is TRBJ2-1, the V gene TRBV7-6, with TRBD2 matching over 8 bases. From germline, CDR1 is SGHVS and CDR2 FNYEAQ. V dropped 4 bases and J dropped 7; count of bases not matched to a gene: 3. CDR3 length: 13 residues. The DNA of the CDR3 is TGTGCCAGCAGCTCAATAGCGGGAAATGAGCAGTTCTTC. It yields the protein CASSSIAGNEQFF.

Many counts were recorded for this clonotype. The V call is TRBV4-2, the J call TRBJ2-3; 8 bases are shared with TRBD2. The J segment lost 3 bases and the V segment lost 0 bases, leaving 5 bases of the junction unmatched. Germline-derived CDR1 and CDR2 are LGHNA and YNFKEQ. CDR3 length: 16 residues. CDR3 amino acids: CASSQDLGRGTDTQYF. The CDR3 bases are TGTGCCAGCAGCCAAGATCTCGGGAGGGGGACAGATACGCAGTATTTT.